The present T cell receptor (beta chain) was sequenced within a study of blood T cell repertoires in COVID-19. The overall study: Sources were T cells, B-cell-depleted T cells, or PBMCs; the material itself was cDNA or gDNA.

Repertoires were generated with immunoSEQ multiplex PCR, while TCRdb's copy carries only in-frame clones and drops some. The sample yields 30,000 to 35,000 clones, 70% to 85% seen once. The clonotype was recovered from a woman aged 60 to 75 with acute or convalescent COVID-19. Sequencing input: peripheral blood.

The CDR3 here is CASRYGWSQPQHF. For the CDR3, the DNA is TGTGCCAGCAGATACGGGTGGAGTCAGCCCCAGCATTTT. The chain links TRBV12-3 or TRBV12-4 to TRBJ1-5, with D uncertain. The CDR3 has 13 amino acids. V lost 6 bases and J 6 bases, leaving 12 bases between the germline ends.